These 18 T cell receptor beta chains originate from one sample sequenced in a study of blood T cell repertoires in COVID-19. TCRdb keeps only in-frame clones here, not all; method: immunoSEQ multiplex PCR. This table has around 81,000 clones, over 75% appearing once. The sample consisted of peripheral blood. All receptors derive from an older man with acute or convalescent COVID-19.

This clone has a single count. The genes are TRBV9 and TRBJ1-6, with no clear D. The V end was cut by 3 bases, the J end by 7 bases, with 11 bases between. Germline CDR1 SGDLS, CDR2 YYNGEE. The CDR3 consists of 14 residues. The CDR3: CASSAEIPNSPLHF. The CDR3 DNA reads as TGTGCCAGCAGCGCAGAAATTCCGAATTCACCCCTCCACTTT.

Concerning this clone itself: Other DNA sequences from this sample encode an identical CDR3 as well. This chain uses TRBV7-2 with TRBJ2-2; 9 positions agree with TRBD1. This CDR3 has 14 amino acids. V gave up 3 bases and J gave up 5 bases; unmatched junction bases: 1. Looked up from germline, CDR1 is SGHTA and CDR2 is FQGNSA. DNA of the CDR3: TGTGCCAGCAGCTTGACAGGGGGGACCGGGGAGCTGTTTTTT. It specifies CASSLTGGTGELFF.

This clone was seen a single time. V is TRBV28 and J is TRBJ2-7; no clear D. The CDR3 extends over 13 amino acids. Germline CDR1 is MDHEN and CDR2 is SYDVKM. Deletions cut 7 bases from V and 2 bases from J, with 12 bases between. The CDR3 here is CASTPGGAYEQYF. The CDR3 DNA is TGTGCCAGCACCCCCGGCGGAGCCTACGAGCAGTACTTC.

The V gene is TRBV5-4, the J gene TRBJ1-2; 8 bases fit TRBD1. Trimming took 1 base from V and 5 from J; bases not matched to a gene: 7. The CDR3 extends over 15 amino acids. Germline CDR1 is SGHNT and CDR2 is YYREEE (reference sequence). The CDR3 region has the DNA TGTGCCAGCAGCTTGAGAGGACAGGGTCAATATGGCTACACCTTC. This translates into CASSLRGQGQYGYTF.

The rearrangement uses TRBV10-3 and TRBJ2-7; D is possibly TRBD1 (7 bases). Germline V gene lookup returns CDR1 ENHRY and CDR2 SYGVKD. V was trimmed by 10 bases and J by 3 bases, leaving 19 bases between them. This CDR3 comprises 14 residues. CDR3 bases: TGTGCCACCCAAGGCGGGCAGGGGGGCTACGAGCAGTACTTC. The encoded protein is CATQGGQGGYEQYF.

J is TRBJ2-2 and V is TRBV5-4, with a tentative D call TRBD1 (5 bases). This CDR3 contains 15 residues. Trimming stripped 0 bases from V and 4 bases from J, with 10 bases between. CDR1 and CDR2 (germline): SGHNT, YYREEE (reference sequence). Here the CDR3 DNA reads TGTGCCAGCAGCTTGGTCAGGGAACCCACCGGGGAGCTGTTTTTT. It yields the protein CASSLVREPTGELFF.

This chain connects TRBV28 to TRBJ2-1; TRBD1 aligns across 11 bases. CDR3 length: 15 amino acids. The germline V gene encodes CDR1 MDHEN and CDR2 SYDVKM. The V segment lost 1 base and the J segment 6 bases; nucleotides outside the gene matches: 2. This CDR3 is CASSLSGTGGNEQFF. CDR3 DNA sequence: TGTGCCAGCAGTTTATCCGGGACAGGGGGCAATGAGCAGTTCTTC.

The V and J genes are TRBV28 and TRBJ2-3, with 7 positions matching TRBD1. Germline loops: CDR1 MDHEN, CDR2 SYDVKM. Trimming took 6 bases from V and 2 from J; bases not matched to a gene: 11. The CDR3 spans 16 residues. CDR3 sequence: CASRSYDRASTDTQYF. CDR3 bases: TGTGCCAGCAGATCGTATGACAGGGCCTCCACAGATACGCAGTATTTT.

The chain recombines TRBV6-2 or TRBV6-3 with TRBJ2-7; 8 bases are shared with TRBD1. Germline V gene data show CDR1 as MNHEY and CDR2 as SVGEGT. The CDR3 runs to 16 residues. V shed 2 bases, J shed 6 bases, and the junction held 12 bases outside the gene matches. The chain's CDR3 is CASSYATSGGKGEQYF. Here the CDR3 DNA reads TGTGCCAGCAGTTACGCAACATCAGGGGGCAAGGGCGAGCAGTACTTC.

A note on this clone: This same CDR3 is encoded by further DNA sequences in the sample. Here the CDR3 reads CASSFRGADTQYF. CDR3 bases: TGTGCCAGCAGTTTCCGCGGGGCAGATACGCAGTATTTT. The chain links TRBV6-2 or TRBV6-3 to TRBJ2-3; TRBD2 is a possible D gene (6 bases). The V end lost 4 bases, the J end lost 4 bases, and 9 bases lay between the germline ends. CDR1 MNHEY and CDR2 SVGEGT come from the germline V gene. This CDR3 region has 13 residues.

This chain connects TRBV6-5 to TRBJ2-2, with TRBD1 matching over 9 bases. J was trimmed by 6 bases and V by 9 bases; bases with no gene match: 8. This CDR3 comprises 14 residues. Germline loops: CDR1 MNHEY, CDR2 SVGAGI. As DNA, the CDR3 is TGTGCCAGATTTATAACAGGGGGCCCCGGGGAGCTGTTTTTT. It is translated as CARFITGGPGELFF.

The chain joins TRBV7-2 to TRBJ1-2; 10 positions agree with TRBD1. The CDR3 covers 15 residues. The germline V gene has CDR1 SGHTA and CDR2 FQGNSA. Unmatched junction bases numbered 3, after V lost 1 base and J lost 4 bases. The CDR3 sequence: CASSLGTGGGYGYTF. CDR3 DNA: TGTGCCAGCAGCTTAGGGACAGGGGGTGGCTATGGCTACACCTTC.

This clone was seen a few times. The chain links TRBV5-5 to TRBJ2-2; tentative D call: TRBD2 (7 bases). CDR1 is SGHKS and CDR2 is YYEKEE in the germline V gene (reference sequence). CDR3 length: 16 residues. The V gene lost 4 bases and the J gene lost 6 bases, with 19 bases spanning the gap. CDR3 DNA: TGTGCCAGCAGCCCTGGGGGGGCGGGAGTCCCCGGGGAGCTGTTTTTT. Encoded protein: CASSPGGAGVPGELFF. Full variable domain (rest looked up from reference TRBV5-5 and TRBJ2-2): DAGVTQSPTHLIKTRGQQVTLRCSPISGHKSVSWYQQVLGQGPQFIFQYYEKEERGRGNFPDRFSARQFPNYSSELNVNALLLGDSALYLCASSPGGAGVPGELFFGEGSRLTVL.

The chain links TRBV6-6 to TRBJ2-3, with a possible D match to TRBD2 (5 bases). The germline gives CDR1 MNHNY, CDR2 SVGAGI (reference sequence). This CDR3 is built from 16 residues. V lost 6 bases and J 6 bases, leaving 22 bases between the germline ends. This CDR3 is CASSPRTASRRDTQYF. DNA of the CDR3: TGTGCCAGCAGCCCTCGGACTGCCAGCCGGAGGGATACGCAGTATTTT.

The chain is built from TRBV14 and TRBJ2-2; possibly TRBD1 for D (6 bases). Deletions cut 3 bases from V and 6 bases from J, with 20 bases between. There are 17 residues in the CDR3. In germline, CDR1 is SGHDN, CDR2 FVKESK. For the CDR3, the DNA is TGTGCCAGCAGCCAGGGGCTGGGGGCCCTTCTTCCCGGGGAGCTGTTTTTT. Translation gives CASSQGLGALLPGELFF.

The chain employs TRBV5-6 and TRBJ2-7; maybe TRBD1 (5 bases). Germline CDR1 and CDR2: SGHDT and YYEEEE. CDR3 size: 15 residues. Trimming cost V 0 bases and J 3 bases, with 13 bases left between them. The CDR3, as DNA: TGTGCCAGCAGCTTGGGTTACAGGTACGGCTACGAGCAGTACTTC. The encoded protein is CASSLGYRYGYEQYF.

The chain is built from TRBV27 and TRBJ2-7; 11 bases fit TRBD2. V shed 6 bases, J shed 7 bases, and the junction held 8 bases outside the gene matches. This CDR3 has 14 residues. Per the germline V gene, CDR1 is MNHEY and CDR2 is SMNVEV (reference sequence). CDR3 amino acids: CASRQLAGVGEQYF. Here the CDR3 DNA reads TGTGCCAGCAGACAACTAGCGGGAGTAGGAGAGCAGTACTTC.

The chain recombines TRBV6-2 or TRBV6-3 with TRBJ1-2; D perhaps matches TRBD1 (6 bases). Deletions cut 0 bases from V and 4 bases from J, with 9 bases between. This CDR3 is 14 amino acids long. Germline V CDR1 and CDR2: MNHEY, SVGEGT. The CDR3 DNA reads as TGTGCCAGCAGTTACTCTAAGGACAGCTATGGCTACACCTTC. Amino acids: CASSYSKDSYGYTF.